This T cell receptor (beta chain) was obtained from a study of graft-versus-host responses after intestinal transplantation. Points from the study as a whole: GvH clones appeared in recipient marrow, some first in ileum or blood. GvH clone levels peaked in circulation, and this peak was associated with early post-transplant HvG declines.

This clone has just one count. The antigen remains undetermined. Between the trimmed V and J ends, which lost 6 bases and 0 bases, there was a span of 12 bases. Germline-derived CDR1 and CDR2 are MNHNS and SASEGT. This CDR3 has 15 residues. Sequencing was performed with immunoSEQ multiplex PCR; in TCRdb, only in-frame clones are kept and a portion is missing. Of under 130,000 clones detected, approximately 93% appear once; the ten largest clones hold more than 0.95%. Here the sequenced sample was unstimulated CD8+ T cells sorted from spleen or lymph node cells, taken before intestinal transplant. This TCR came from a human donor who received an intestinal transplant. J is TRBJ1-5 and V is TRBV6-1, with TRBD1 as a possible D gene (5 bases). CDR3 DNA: TGTGCCAGCAGAATGGGGGTATATAGCAATCAGCCCCAGCATTTT. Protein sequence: CASRMGVYSNQPQHF.